This TCR beta chain is drawn from a study of T cells expressing NK-cell markers. Study overall: Each TCR beta repertoire originated in sorted T cells that were CD3+CD56+NKG2C+, CD3+CD56+NKG2C- or CD3+CD56-NKG2C+. Study-wide results and limits: Certain NKG2C+ T cell clones were expanded, and their HCMV specificity remained unclear.

As regards this clonotype: Its antigen is unidentified.

Each CDR3 protein gets one entry in TCRdb, which reprocessed the 5' RACE reads and gives no DNA. The sample's table shows 550,000 to 600,000 distinct CDR3 sequences. The source material was blood T cells: a sorted CD56 or NKG2C T cell subset, CD4+ or CD8+ T cells, or bulk PBMC T cells (not recorded which). The source is a young man in good health.

This CDR3 is CATSKTGTGQPQHF. This chain links TRBV15 with TRBJ1-5; TCRdb selects TRBD1, and the lack of DNA leaves this call unchecked. The CDR3 covers 14 residues. Germline CDR1 and CDR2: LNHNV and YYDKDF (reference sequence).